The TCR beta chain described here comes from a study of CD8 T cells in ankylosing spondylitis (dated by TCRdb to the late 2010s). Describing the broader study: T cell receptor beta repertoires were profiled in healthy donors and ankylosing spondylitis patients so that disease-linked TCR variants could be found. The full study cohort was made up of approximately 24 ankylosing spondylitis patients and roughly 98 healthy donors. Peripheral blood was sampled, and synovial fluid was also collected from ankylosing spondylitis patients. Paper-wide results and their limitations: Blood from ankylosing spondylitis patients appeared to be characterized by a TCR beta motif composed of under ten highly homologous amino acid variants. Some motif variants had previously been reported in the synovial fluid and blood of reactive arthritis patients, which suggests shared mechanisms of disease initiation. According to the report, matched synovial fluid samples from ankylosing spondylitis patients were significantly enriched for the disease-linked clones. A CD8+ phenotype was shown by the disease-linked clones, which were found at relatively low frequencies in peripheral blood.

TCRdb lists the instrument as Illumina HiSeq 2500. Quantitative 5'-RACE with molecular barcodes was used to prepare TCR beta libraries. Per the source publication's procedure: A new computational method, built on a probabilistic model of VDJ rearrangement, was used to identify disease-linked TCR variants. Through fastp at Q25 and MiXCR, TCRdb rebuilt clones from the public reads, retaining in-frame beta chains. Entries are consolidated by CDR3 protein sequence, retaining the most common genes and DNA. TCRdb's processing, not the authors', yielded these V and J calls. The sample includes 150,000 or so distinct CDR3 sequences, with 11% observed a single time. The ten top clones hold about 29% of the sample. Counted from cysteine to phenylalanine, this CDR3 has 15 amino acids. Only CDR3 DNA is held: 45 bases, read in frame from base 1. V loses 2 bases, J loses 6 bases, and the germline ends lie 17 bases apart. Sequences KGHSH (CDR1) and LQKENI (CDR2) are obtained from the germline V gene.

As for this clonotype: Which antigen it targets is not known. No quality values exist for individual bases; no much larger clone is one base distant.

The chain uses TRBV18 and TRBJ2-7; the D gene is possibly TRBD2, with 6 bases matching. The source of this sequence is a male donor with ankylosing spondylitis or in good health (not recorded which). Sequences were obtained from blood, either unsorted or a sorted T cell fraction (not recorded which). CDR3 region: CASSPAGGIGSEQYF. The DNA is TGTGCCAGCTCACCAGCCGGGGGAATAGGATCCGAGCAGTACTTC.